One T cell receptor (beta chain) is described in this entry. Its antigen is not identified. Extracted RNA was reverse transcribed into cDNA, the sequencing template. TCRdb's copy holds only in-frame clones and misses some; the assay was immunoSEQ multiplex PCR. The profile covers 130,000 to 150,000 clones, with 45% to 60% appearing a single time and less than 8% taken by the ten largest. The data are from a study of CD8+ T cells in alopecia areata. In the study overall: Tofacitinib administration to treated patients was oral, at 5 to 10 mg twice daily. A 6-month off-drug phase came after tofacitinib, which had lasted 6 to 18 months. The study, taken as a whole, reports: Among the cells sequenced in scalp samples are also the resident alphabeta T cells of normal skin. Normal scalp showed lower clonality than lesional scalp, especially alopecia totalis/universalis.

The CDR3 spans 11 residues. The germline V and J ends were trimmed by 5 bases and 6 bases, with 11 bases remaining between them. Germline values: CDR1 DFQATT, CDR2 SNEGSKA (reference sequence). The receptor comes from a human donor with alopecia areata. Sequencing was done on a sample of CD4+ T cells sorted from blood. The rearrangement links TRBV20-1 to TRBJ2-7; unclear D gene. CDR3 loop: CSAPRLREQYF. The CDR3 DNA sequence: TGCAGTGCTCCGAGGCTCCGCGAGCAGTACTTC.